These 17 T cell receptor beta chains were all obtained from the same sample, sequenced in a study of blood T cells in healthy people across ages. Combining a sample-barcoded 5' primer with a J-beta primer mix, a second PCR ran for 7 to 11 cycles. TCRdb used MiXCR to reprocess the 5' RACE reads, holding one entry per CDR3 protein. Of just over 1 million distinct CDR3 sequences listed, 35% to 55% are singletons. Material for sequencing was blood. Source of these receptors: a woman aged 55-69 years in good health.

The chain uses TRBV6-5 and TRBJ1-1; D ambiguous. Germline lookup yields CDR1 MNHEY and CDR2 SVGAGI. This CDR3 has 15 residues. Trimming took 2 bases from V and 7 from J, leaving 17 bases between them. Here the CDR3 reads CASSYPGLGWDEAFF. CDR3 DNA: TGTGCCAGCAGTTACCCAGGCTTAGGGTGGGATGAAGCTTTCTTT.

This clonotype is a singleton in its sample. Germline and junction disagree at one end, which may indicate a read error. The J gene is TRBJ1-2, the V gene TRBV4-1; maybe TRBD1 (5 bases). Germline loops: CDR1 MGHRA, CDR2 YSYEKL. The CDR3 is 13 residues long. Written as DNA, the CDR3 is TGCGTCAGCAGCCCGACAGCTAGCTATGGCTACACCTTC. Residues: CVSSPTASYGYTF.

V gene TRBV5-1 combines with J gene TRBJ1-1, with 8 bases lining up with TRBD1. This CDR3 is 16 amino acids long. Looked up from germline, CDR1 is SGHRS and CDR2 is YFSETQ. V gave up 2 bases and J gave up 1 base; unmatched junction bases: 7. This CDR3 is CASSFGTGGKNTEAFF. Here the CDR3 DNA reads TGCGCCAGCAGCTTCGGGACAGGTGGTAAGAACACTGAAGCTTTCTTT.

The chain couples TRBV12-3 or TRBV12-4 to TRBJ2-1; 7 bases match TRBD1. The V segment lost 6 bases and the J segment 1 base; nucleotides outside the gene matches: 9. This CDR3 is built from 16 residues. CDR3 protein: CASSQLRGQSYNEQFF. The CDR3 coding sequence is TGTGCCAGCAGCCAATTAAGGGGACAGTCCTACAATGAGCAGTTCTTC.

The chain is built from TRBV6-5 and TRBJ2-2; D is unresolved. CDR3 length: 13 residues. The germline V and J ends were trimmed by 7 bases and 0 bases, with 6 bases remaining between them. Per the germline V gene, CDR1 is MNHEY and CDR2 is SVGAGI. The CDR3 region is CASTRTNTGELFF. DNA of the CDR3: TGTGCCAGCACCCGTACGAACACCGGGGAGCTGTTTTTT.

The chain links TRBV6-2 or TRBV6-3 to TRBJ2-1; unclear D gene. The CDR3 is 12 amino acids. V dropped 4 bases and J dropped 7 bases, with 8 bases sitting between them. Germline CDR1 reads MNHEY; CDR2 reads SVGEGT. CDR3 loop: CASSSLVNEQFF. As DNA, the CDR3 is TGTGCCAGCAGTTCTCTCGTAAATGAGCAGTTCTTC.

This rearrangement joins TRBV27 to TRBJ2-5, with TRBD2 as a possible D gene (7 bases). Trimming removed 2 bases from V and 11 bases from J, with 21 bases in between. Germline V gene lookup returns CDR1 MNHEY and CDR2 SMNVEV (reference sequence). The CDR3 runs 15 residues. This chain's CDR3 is CASSLRGGQYNEQYF. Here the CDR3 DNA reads TGTGCCAGCAGTTTAAGGGGGGGACAATACAATGAGCAGTACTTC.

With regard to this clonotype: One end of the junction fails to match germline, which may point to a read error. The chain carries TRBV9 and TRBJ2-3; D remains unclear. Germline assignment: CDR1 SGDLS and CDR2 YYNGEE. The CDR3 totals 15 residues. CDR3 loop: CGSSVEGRARDTQYF. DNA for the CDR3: TGTGGCAGCAGCGTAGAAGGCCGCGCTCGAGATACGCAGTATTTT.

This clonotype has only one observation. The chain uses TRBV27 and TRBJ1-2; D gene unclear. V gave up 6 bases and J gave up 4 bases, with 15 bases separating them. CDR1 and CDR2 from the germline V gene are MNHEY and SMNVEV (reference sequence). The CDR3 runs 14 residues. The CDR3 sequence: CASSSWEPLYGYTF. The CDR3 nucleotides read TGTGCCAGCAGCTCCTGGGAGCCCCTCTATGGCTACACCTTC.

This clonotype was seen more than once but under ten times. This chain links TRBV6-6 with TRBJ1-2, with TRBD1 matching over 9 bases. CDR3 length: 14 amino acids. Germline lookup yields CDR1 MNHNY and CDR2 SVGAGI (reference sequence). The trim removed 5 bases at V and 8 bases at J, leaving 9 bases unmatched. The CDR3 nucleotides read TGTGCCAGCAGTCAAACGGGACAGGGTGGGGGCTACACCTTC. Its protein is CASSQTGQGGGYTF.

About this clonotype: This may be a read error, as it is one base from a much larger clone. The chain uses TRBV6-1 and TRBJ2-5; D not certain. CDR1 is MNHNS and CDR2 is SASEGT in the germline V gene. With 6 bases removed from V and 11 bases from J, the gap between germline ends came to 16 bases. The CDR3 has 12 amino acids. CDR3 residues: CASSQEGYGQYF. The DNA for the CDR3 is TGTGCCAGCAGCCAAGAAGGCTACGGGCAGTACTTC.

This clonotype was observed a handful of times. CDR3 protein: CSASVDPTLSNEQYF. CDR3 sequence (DNA): TGCAGTGCTAGTGTAGACCCTACTCTCAGCAACGAGCAGTACTTC. The V and J genes are TRBV20-1 and TRBJ2-7; D is ambiguous. Trimming shortened V by 3 bases and J by 5 bases, and 20 bases separated the two germline ends. Germline CDR1 and CDR2: DFQATT and SNEGSKA (reference sequence). The CDR3 has 15 residues.

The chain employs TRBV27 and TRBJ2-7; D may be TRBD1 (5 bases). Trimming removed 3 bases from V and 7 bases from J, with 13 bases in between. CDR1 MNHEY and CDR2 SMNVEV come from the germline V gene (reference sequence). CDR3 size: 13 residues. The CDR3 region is CASSFVGVEEQYF. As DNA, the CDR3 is TGTGCCAGCAGTTTTGTAGGGGTAGAAGAGCAGTACTTC.

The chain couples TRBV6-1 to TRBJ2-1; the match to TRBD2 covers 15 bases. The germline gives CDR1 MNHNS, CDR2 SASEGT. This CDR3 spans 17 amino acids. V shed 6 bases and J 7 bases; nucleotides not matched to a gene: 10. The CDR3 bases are TGTGCCAGCAGACTTGGACTAGCGGGAGGGCCCCGGAATGAGCAGTTCTTC. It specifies CASRLGLAGGPRNEQFF.

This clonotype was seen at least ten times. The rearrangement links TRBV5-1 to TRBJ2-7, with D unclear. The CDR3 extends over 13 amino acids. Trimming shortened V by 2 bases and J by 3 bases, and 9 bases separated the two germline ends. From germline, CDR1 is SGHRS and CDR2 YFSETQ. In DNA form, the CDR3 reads TGCGCCAGCAGCTTTGGGCAGCTCTACGAGCAGTACTTC. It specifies CASSFGQLYEQYF. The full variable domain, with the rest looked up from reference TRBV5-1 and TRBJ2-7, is KAGVTQTPRYLIKTRGQQVTLSCSPISGHRSVSWYQQTPGQGLQFLFEYFSETQRNKGNFPGRFSGRQFSNSRSEMNVSTLELGDSALYLCASSFGQLYEQYFGPGTRLTVT.

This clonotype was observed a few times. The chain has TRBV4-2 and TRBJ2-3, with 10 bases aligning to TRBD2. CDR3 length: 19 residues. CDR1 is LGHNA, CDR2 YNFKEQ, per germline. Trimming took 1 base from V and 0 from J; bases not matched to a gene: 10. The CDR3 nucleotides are TGTGCCAGCAGCCAAGTCTCCGTAGCGGGAGGCACTAGCACAGATACGCAGTATTTT. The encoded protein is CASSQVSVAGGTSTDTQYF.

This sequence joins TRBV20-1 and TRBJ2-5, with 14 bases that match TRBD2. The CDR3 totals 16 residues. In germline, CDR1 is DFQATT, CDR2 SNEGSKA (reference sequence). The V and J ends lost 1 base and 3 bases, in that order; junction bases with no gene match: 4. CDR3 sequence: CSARVQGLAGEETQYF. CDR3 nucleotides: TGCAGTGCTAGAGTGCAGGGACTAGCGGGGGAAGAGACCCAGTACTTC.